This TCR beta chain is drawn from a study of T cells after posttransplantation cyclophosphamide. Study-wide findings and caveats: Donor CD8+ memory clones often dominated recipient blood repertoires at later times. Recipient CMV seropositivity and CMV reactivation strongly tracked TRB clonality. Blood and skin or GI T cell repertoires showed limited TRB overlap.

The protocol was immunoSEQ multiplex PCR, while the TCRdb copy is restricted to in-frame clones and leaves out a portion. The sample shows 24,000 or so clones, none of them appearing just once. This clone was seen ten or more times. Its cognate antigen is unknown. Treatment was busulfan-fludarabine conditioning, a marrow graft, and cyclophosphamide on days +3 and +4. Per germline, CDR1 LNHDA and CDR2 SQIVND (reference sequence). The CDR3 extends over 14 amino acids. V dropped 1 base and J dropped 8 bases, with 11 bases sitting between them. This chain links TRBV19 with TRBJ1-4; no clear D. This specimen consisted of PBMCs, obtained after allogeneic stem cell transplant with posttransplant cyclophosphamide. The receptor was derived from a young adult male patient who received an allogeneic stem cell transplant from a related donor, was CMV-positive, and had no GVHD. The graft donor may account for some of the T cells. The CDR3 nucleotides are TGTGCCAGTAGTATAGGATTTACCCGGGAAAAACTGTTTTTT. Amino acids: CASSIGFTREKLFF.